Below, 26 T cell receptor beta chains from the same sample are listed, as sequenced in a study of blood T cell repertoires in COVID-19 (TCRdb year 2020). The library was produced with the immunoSEQ multiplex PCR assay. Entries here come from immuneACCESS through TCRdb and include only in-frame sequences with V and J called. Some clones fail to appear in such tables; in the studies checked, an unresolved V gene covers under half of the shortfall, and the cause of the remainder is unknown. The sample includes 130,000 or so clones, with around 87% observed a single time. Less than 2.5% of the sample is held by the ten biggest clonotypes. Material: peripheral blood. These receptors all stem from a man aged 45-65 years with active COVID-19.

V usage is TRBV6-5 and J usage is TRBJ2-1, with D unclear. Germline values: CDR1 MNHEY, CDR2 SVGAGI. Trimming removed 6 bases from V and 0 bases from J, with 12 bases in between. The CDR3 has 15 residues. This CDR3 is CASRQTMSSYNEQFF. CDR3 in DNA: TGTGCCAGCAGACAGACCATGAGCTCCTACAATGAGCAGTTCTTC.

The chain is built from TRBV19 and TRBJ2-7; 7 bases map to TRBD1. The CDR3 runs to 13 residues. Germline values: CDR1 LNHDA, CDR2 SQIVND (reference sequence). V was clipped by 6 bases and J by 7 bases; unmatched bases: 9. The CDR3 sequence is CASRTTGSGEQYF. CDR3 bases: TGTGCCAGTAGAACGACAGGGTCAGGAGAGCAGTACTTC.

V usage is TRBV6-4 and J usage is TRBJ2-1; 12 positions match TRBD2. CDR1 and CDR2 from the germline V gene are MRHNA and SNTAGT. Trimming cost V 2 bases and J 5 bases; bases outside gene matches: 1. The CDR3 extends over 15 amino acids. CDR3 sequence (DNA): TGTGCCAGCAGTGACACTAGCGGGGGGCACAATGAGCAGTTCTTC. Amino acid sequence: CASSDTSGGHNEQFF.

This sequence joins TRBV3-1 (or the pseudogene TRBV3-2) and TRBJ2-5, with a possible D match to TRBD2 (5 bases). CDR3 length: 14 amino acids. The germline CDR1 and CDR2 sequences are LGHDT and YNNKEL (reference sequence). Trimming removed 1 base at V and 5 bases at J, with 11 bases between. The CDR3 sequence: CASSQVYGGETQYF. The CDR3 DNA reads as TGTGCCAGCAGCCAAGTTTACGGCGGGGAGACCCAGTACTTC.

The chain combines TRBV6-5 with TRBJ2-7; TRBD1 might be the D (6 bases). Per germline, CDR1 MNHEY and CDR2 SVGAGI. The length of the CDR3 is 14 residues. V lost 6 bases and J 2 bases, leaving 14 bases between the germline ends. The CDR3 region has the DNA TGTGCCAGCAGCCGAGTGGACAGTCCCTACGAGCAGTACTTC. Translation: CASSRVDSPYEQYF.

The chain couples TRBV6-5 to TRBJ1-4, with D possibly TRBD1 on 6 matching bases. The CDR3 runs to 13 residues. With 7 bases removed from V and 4 bases from J, the gap between germline ends came to 10 bases. Per germline, CDR1 MNHEY and CDR2 SVGAGI. The CDR3 loop reads CASKDSSNEKLFF. Written as DNA, the CDR3 is TGTGCCAGCAAGGACAGCAGTAATGAAAAACTGTTTTTT.

The V call is TRBV3-1 (or the pseudogene TRBV3-2), the J call TRBJ1-4; weak D call: TRBD1 (5 bases). V was pared by 5 bases and J by 4 bases, with 14 bases between. The V gene's germline CDR1 is LGHDT and CDR2 YNNKEL (reference sequence). This CDR3 comprises 15 residues. The CDR3 DNA sequence: TGTGCCAGCAGCGCGACCTGGGGGGGTAATGAAAAACTGTTTTTT. Its protein product is CASSATWGGNEKLFF.

The chain recombines TRBV7-9 with TRBJ1-1; D might be TRBD1 (5 bases). CDR3 size: 14 residues. Germline CDR1 reads SEHNR; CDR2 reads FQNEAQ (reference sequence). Trimming left V 0 bases short and J 2 bases short, with 7 bases between. The CDR3 DNA sequence: TGTGCCAGCAGCTTAGCGCAGGGAAACACTGAAGCTTTCTTT. The encoded protein is CASSLAQGNTEAFF. The full variable domain, in which reference TRBV7-9 and TRBJ1-1 provide the parts outside the CDR3, is DTGVSQNPRHKITKRGQNVTFRCDPISEHNRLYWYRQTLGQGPEFLTYFQNEAQLEKSRLLSDRFSAERPKGSFSTLEIQRTEQGDSAMYLCASSLAQGNTEAFFGQGTRLTVV.

The V and J genes are TRBV3-1 (or the pseudogene TRBV3-2) and TRBJ2-7; 7 bases agree with TRBD1. Per germline, CDR1 LGHDT and CDR2 YNNKEL (reference sequence). The junction had 6 bases not matched to a gene; V was cut back by 0 bases and J by 4 bases. The CDR3 runs to 15 residues. Here the CDR3 reads CASSQDRQGSYEQYF. Here the CDR3 DNA reads TGTGCCAGCAGCCAAGACCGACAGGGTTCGTACGAGCAGTACTTC.

The chain couples TRBV12-3 or TRBV12-4 to TRBJ1-4; D unclear. There are 12 residues in the CDR3. V was pared by 10 bases and J by 10 bases, with 16 bases between. CDR3: CATSGEIGKLFF. In nucleotides, the CDR3 is TGTGCCACAAGTGGGGAGATTGGAAAACTGTTTTTT.

The rearrangement uses TRBV19 and TRBJ2-7, with D perhaps TRBD2 (5 bases). This CDR3 has 14 amino acids. Trimming left V 5 bases short and J 2 bases short, with 13 bases between. Germline V gene data show CDR1 as LNHDA and CDR2 as SQIVND (reference sequence). CDR3 in DNA: TGTGCCAGTAGTCGTCGGGATGGGCCCTACGAGCAGTACTTC. Translated, it gives CASSRRDGPYEQYF.

In its sample, this clone was seen a few times. The chain employs TRBV5-8 and TRBJ1-5, with D maybe TRBD1 (6 bases). Germline V gives CDR1 SGHTS, CDR2 YDEGEE. The V and J ends lost 4 bases and 0 bases respectively, with 17 bases between them. CDR3 length equals 17 residues. For the CDR3, the DNA is TGTGCCAGCAGCCAGGGCATGGGGACATTTAGCAATCAGCCCCAGCATTTT. This codes for CASSQGMGTFSNQPQHF.

This sequence joins TRBV13 and TRBJ2-3, with 9 bases aligning to TRBD2. CDR1 and CDR2 from the germline V gene are PRHDT and FYEKMQ (reference sequence). V trimming: 3 bases; J trimming: 5 bases; junction bases outside the gene matches: 6. The CDR3 runs to 15 residues. The CDR3 sequence is CASSLRGGAGDTQYF. The CDR3, as DNA: TGTGCCAGCAGCTTGCGCGGGGGGGCCGGAGATACGCAGTATTTT.

V and J are TRBV7-2 and TRBJ1-2; 10 bases map to TRBD1. Germline V gene sequence: CDR1 SGHTA, CDR2 FQGNSA. The V segment lost 5 bases and the J segment 2 bases; nucleotides outside the gene matches: 5. The CDR3 spans 15 residues. The CDR3 sequence: CASSRDRGPNYGYTF. The CDR3 nucleotides are TGTGCCAGCAGCCGCGACAGGGGGCCCAACTATGGCTACACCTTC.

V usage is TRBV4-3 and J usage is TRBJ1-2; TRBD1 aligns across 12 bases. V lost 6 bases and J lost 4; bases outside the gene matches: 9. There are 16 residues in the CDR3. Germline-derived CDR1 and CDR2 are LGHNA and YSLEER. Here the CDR3 reads CASSTGTGGEGYGYTF. CDR3 in DNA: TGCGCCAGCAGTACCGGGACAGGGGGCGAGGGCTATGGCTACACCTTC.

This chain's CDR3 is CASSQLARRRATGRETQYF. The DNA for the CDR3 is TGTGCCAGCAGCCAACTAGCGAGGCGACGAGCTACGGGTAGGGAGACCCAGTACTTC. V is TRBV4-2 and J is TRBJ2-5; a weak D match, TRBD2 (6 bases). There are 19 residues in the CDR3. V gave up 2 bases and J gave up 5 bases, with 27 bases separating them. Germline-derived CDR1 and CDR2 are LGHNA and YNFKEQ.

This sequence joins TRBV10-1 and TRBJ2-1; weak D call: TRBD2 (5 bases). In germline, CDR1 is WNHNN, CDR2 SYGVQD (reference sequence). This CDR3 spans 15 amino acids. The V and J ends lost 1 base and 4 bases respectively, with 11 bases between them. The chain's CDR3 is CASSEYSREYNEQFF. DNA for the CDR3: TGCGCCAGCAGTGAGTACAGCCGGGAATACAATGAGCAGTTCTTC.

The rearrangement links TRBV18 to TRBJ2-1, with 12 positions matching TRBD2. J lost 9 bases, V lost 3 bases, and 6 bases had no gene match. The CDR3 totals 15 residues. The germline V gene has CDR1 KGHSH and CDR2 LQKENI. CDR3 region: CASSPSSGGAREQFF. The DNA of the CDR3 is TGTGCCAGCTCACCTTCTAGCGGGGGGGCTCGTGAGCAGTTCTTC. The variable domain in full, with the rest retrieved from reference TRBV18 and TRBJ2-1, is NAGVMQNPRHLVRRRGQEARLRCSPMKGHSHVYWYRQLPEEGLKFMVYLQKENIIDESGMPKERFSAEFPKEGPSILRIQQVVRGDSAAYFCASSPSSGGAREQFFGPGTRLTVL.

The chain employs TRBV5-1 and TRBJ2-7; a weak D match, TRBD2 (7 bases). V dropped 3 bases and J dropped 4 bases, with 17 bases sitting between them. The CDR3 is made up of 15 amino acids. Germline CDR1 and CDR2: SGHRS and YFSETQ. The CDR3 sequence is CASSSRPGEGYEQYF. The CDR3 bases are TGCGCCAGCAGCTCAAGGCCAGGGGAGGGGTACGAGCAGTACTTC.

The rearrangement links TRBV9 to TRBJ2-3; the D gene is possibly TRBD1 (6 bases). Between the trimmed V and J ends, which lost 4 bases and 4 bases, there was a span of 19 bases. This CDR3 region has 16 residues. The germline CDR1 and CDR2 sequences are SGDLS and YYNGEE. The CDR3 region is CASSPAGADSSDTQYF. CDR3 nucleotides: TGTGCCAGCAGCCCCGCAGGGGCCGATAGCTCAGATACGCAGTATTTT.

The V call is TRBV5-6, the J call TRBJ1-6; 8 bases map to TRBD1. The V and J ends lost 4 bases and 10 bases, in that order; junction bases with no gene match: 10. Germline CDR1 SGHDT, CDR2 YYEEEE. CDR3 length: 15 amino acids. As DNA, the CDR3 is TGTGCCAGCAGCAGGACCCAGGGGGCAAGGTCACCCCTCCACTTT. Its protein is CASSRTQGARSPLHF.

The genes are TRBV5-6 and TRBJ1-6, with TRBD1 matching 8 bases. The length of the CDR3 is 18 residues. In germline, CDR1 is SGHDT, CDR2 YYEEEE. Trimming removed 0 bases from V and 3 bases from J; junction bases left unmatched: 8. The DNA for the CDR3 is TGTGCCAGCAGCTTGGCTGCTGGACAGGGTCTCTATAATTCACCCCTCCACTTT. Protein sequence: CASSLAAGQGLYNSPLHF.

The rearrangement joins TRBV3-1 (or the pseudogene TRBV3-2) to TRBJ2-5, with TRBD2 identical over 10 bases. Trimming removed 4 bases from V and 4 bases from J; junction bases left unmatched: 6. Germline-derived CDR1 and CDR2 are LGHDT and YNNKEL (reference sequence). This CDR3 has 15 residues. CDR3 sequence reads: CASSRGLAIAETQYF. CDR3 sequence (DNA): TGTGCCAGCAGCCGGGGACTAGCGATAGCAGAGACCCAGTACTTC.

The gene calls are TRBV28 and TRBJ2-1; D is perhaps TRBD2 (5 bases). The CDR3 runs 14 residues. V was trimmed by 6 bases and J by 5 bases, leaving 14 bases between them. Germline CDR1 is MDHEN and CDR2 is SYDVKM. The CDR3 sequence is CASSTGNSNNEQFF. The CDR3 DNA is TGTGCCAGCAGCACCGGGAACAGCAACAATGAGCAGTTCTTC.

The chain employs TRBV11-1 and TRBJ2-7; 8 bases fit TRBD2. Germline CDR1 reads SGHAT; CDR2 reads FQDESV (reference sequence). V lost 5 bases, J lost 3 bases, and 9 bases stayed unmatched. The CDR3 is made up of 15 amino acids. The CDR3 loop reads CASSQEGGGSYEQYF. CDR3 DNA sequence: TGTGCCAGCAGCCAAGAGGGCGGGGGGAGCTACGAGCAGTACTTC. The variable domain in full, completed from reference TRBV11-1 and TRBJ2-7, reads EAEVAQSPRYKITEKSQAVAFWCDPISGHATLYWYRQILGQGPELLVQFQDESVVDDSQLPKDRFSAERLKGVDSTLKIQPAELGDSAMYLCASSQEGGGSYEQYFGPGTRLTVT.

V and J are TRBV2 and TRBJ2-3; 7 positions agree with TRBD2. The V segment lost 3 bases and the J segment 6 bases; nucleotides outside the gene matches: 12. Germline assignment: CDR1 SNHLY and CDR2 FYNNEI. This CDR3 comprises 16 residues. For the CDR3, the DNA is TGTGCCAGCAGTGAGTGGCTAGCGGAGCATTCGGATACGCAGTATTTT. Amino acids: CASSEWLAEHSDTQYF. Complete variable domain (other parts from reference TRBV2 and TRBJ2-3): EPEVTQTPSHQVTQMGQEVILRCVPISNHLYFYWYRQILGQKVEFLVSFYNNEISEKSEIFDDQFSVERPDGSNFTLKIRSTKLEDSAMYFCASSEWLAEHSDTQYFGPGTRLTVL.